Listed below are T cell receptor beta chains from one sample, sequenced in a study of shared clonotypes between healthy human individuals. Generated by immunoSEQ multiplex PCR, the TCRdb table keeps only in-frame clones and is missing some. The repertoire holds 2 million to 2.5 million clones, with about 92% as singletons. The sequencing input was naive CD8+ T cells from PBMCs. The receptors were sampled from a man between 18 and 35 years old in good health. Some clones in this sample may be carry-over from other donors' samples. The CDR3 runs from the conserved cysteine through the conserved F or W. The D gene is left open where the match is weak. Clone size is not always given. Where it is, it says once, few, many or a class for expanded clones.

J,size,length,D,V,CDR3,DNA
TRBJ2-7,NA,13,TRBD1,TRBV27,CASSSPGQNEQYF,TGTGCCAGCAGTTCCCCGGGACAGAACGAGCAGTACTTC
TRBJ2-7,NA,15,NA,TRBV7-8,CASSPGGGQGDEQYF,TGTGCCAGCAGCCCCGGGGGGGGACAGGGAGATGAGCAGTACTTC
TRBJ2-1,NA,12,NA,TRBV27,CASSLGANEQFF,TGTGCCAGCAGTTTGGGAGCAAATGAGCAGTTCTTC
TRBJ2-7,NA,11,NA,TRBV27,CASSFGGEQYF,TGTGCCAGCAGTTTCGGAGGCGAGCAGTACTTC
TRBJ2-7,NA,13,NA,TRBV5-1,CASSLWDRYEQYF,TGCGCCAGCAGCTTGTGGGACCGCTACGAGCAGTACTTC
TRBJ1-1,once,15,NA,TRBV28,CASSPQRNRDTEAFF,TGTGCCAGCAGTCCTCAGCGAAACCGGGACACTGAAGCTTTCTTT
TRBJ2-7,NA,16,NA,TRBV15,CATSSAPPQVTYEQYF,TGTGCCACCAGCAGCGCCCCGCCACAGGTTACCTACGAGCAGTACTTC
TRBJ2-7,NA,16,NA,TRBV23-1,CASSHPKQGSLTEQYF,TGCGCCAGCAGTCACCCTAAACAGGGATCCCTTACCGAGCAGTACTTC
TRBJ2-3,NA,16,NA,TRBV5-6,CASSLAGTEGGDTQYF,TGTGCCAGCAGCTTGGCCGGGACAGAGGGGGGAGATACGCAGTATTTT
TRBJ2-7,NA,16,TRBD1,TRBV30,CAWSPPMTGHLHEQYF,TGTGCCTGGAGTCCGCCAATGACAGGGCATCTCCACGAGCAGTACTTC
TRBJ2-1,NA,14,TRBD1,TRBV28,CASSKGGNYNEQFF,TGTGCCAGCAGTAAAGGGGGCAACTACAATGAGCAGTTCTTC